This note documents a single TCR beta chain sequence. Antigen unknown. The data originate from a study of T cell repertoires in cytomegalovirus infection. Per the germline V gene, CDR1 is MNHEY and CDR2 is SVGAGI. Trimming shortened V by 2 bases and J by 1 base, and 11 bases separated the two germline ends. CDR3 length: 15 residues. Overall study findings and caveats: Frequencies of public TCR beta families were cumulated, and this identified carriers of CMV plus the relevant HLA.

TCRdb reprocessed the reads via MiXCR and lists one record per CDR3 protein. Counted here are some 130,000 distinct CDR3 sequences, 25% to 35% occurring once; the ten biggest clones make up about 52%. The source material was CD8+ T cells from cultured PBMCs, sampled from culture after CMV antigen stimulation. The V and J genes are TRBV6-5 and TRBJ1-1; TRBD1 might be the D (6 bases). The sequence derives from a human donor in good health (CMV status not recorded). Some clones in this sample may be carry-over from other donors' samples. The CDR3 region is CASSYGDTANTEAFF. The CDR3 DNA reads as TGTGCCAGCAGTTACGGGGACACGGCGAACACTGAAGCTTTCTTT.